Included here is one TCR beta chain sequence, with context. This record belongs to a study of blood T cell repertoires in COVID-19. Study-wide context: Sources were T cells, B-cell-depleted T cells, or PBMCs; the material itself was cDNA or gDNA.

The repertoire was sequenced with immunoSEQ multiplex PCR; TCRdb's copy has only in-frame clones and lacks some. The data show some 240,000 clones, roughly 85% seen once. This CDR3 contains 14 residues. CDR1 and CDR2 from the germline V gene are SNHLY and FYNNEI. V lost 7 bases and J lost 9, with 19 bases in between. The study drew participants aged about 18 to 89 years from approximately 23 US areas. This clonotype was sampled from a woman aged 50 to 60 who had been exposed to COVID-19. The chain links TRBV2 to TRBJ2-1, with D hard to call. Sequenced material: PBMCs or T cells enriched from blood (not recorded which). The CDR3 DNA reads TGTGCCAGCAAGAGCGACCTCCCCCTCAGTGAGCAGTTCTTC. Amino acids: CASKSDLPLSEQFF. Drawing the rest from reference TRBV2 and TRBJ2-1, the complete variable domain is EPEVTQTPSHQVTQMGQEVILRCVPISNHLYFYWYRQILGQKVEFLVSFYNNEISEKSEIFDDQFSVERPDGSNFTLKIRSTKLEDSAMYFCASKSDLPLSEQFFGPGTRLTVL.